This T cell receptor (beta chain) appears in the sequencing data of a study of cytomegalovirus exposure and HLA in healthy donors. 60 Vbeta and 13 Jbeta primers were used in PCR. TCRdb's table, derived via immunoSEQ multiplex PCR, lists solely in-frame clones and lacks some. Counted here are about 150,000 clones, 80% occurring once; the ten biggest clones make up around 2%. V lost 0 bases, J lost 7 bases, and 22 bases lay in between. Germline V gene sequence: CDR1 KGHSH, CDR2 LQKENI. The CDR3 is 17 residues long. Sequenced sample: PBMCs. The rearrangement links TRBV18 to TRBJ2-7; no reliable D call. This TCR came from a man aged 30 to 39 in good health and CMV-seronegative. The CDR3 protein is CASSPPIMGPATREQYF. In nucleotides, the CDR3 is TGTGCCAGCTCACCACCGATAATGGGTCCCGCTACGAGGGAGCAGTACTTC.